These T cell receptor beta chains were read from a single sample in a study of T-cell reconstitution after alpha-beta-depleted transplantation in children. In TCRdb, the PCR reads were re-called with MiXCR into one record per CDR3 protein. Of hundreds of thousands of distinct CDR3 sequences listed, 10% to 15% were seen once; the top ten hold 2.2%. The sequenced sample was PBMCs, mostly from graft donor cells, obtained 360 days after TCRalphabeta/CD19-depleted stem cell transplant. These receptors were obtained from a male patient under 18 who had a stem cell transplant for acute myeloid leukemia, so the T cells may come from the graft donor. CDR3s include the opening cysteine and the closing phenylalanine or tryptophan.

v_call cdr3_aa
TRBV6-2/TRBV6-3 CASSPTRTSGYNEQFF
TRBV6-2/TRBV6-3 CASSYAVGYNEQFF
TRBV7-6 CASSSSTDTQYF
TRBV29-1 CSVEMGTGELFF
TRBV20-1 CSARDSFRSGANVLTF
TRBV4-3 CASSPSASGANVLTF
TRBV28 CASSFIGGRRNNEQFF
TRBV12-3/TRBV12-4 CASSPGRYADDAFF
TRBV4-3 CASSQGGNSGSGTGELFF
TRBV18 CASSPGPRLAGGETQYF
TRBV12-3/TRBV12-4 CASSPDRAYNEQFF
TRBV10-2 CASSVGGQPQHF
TRBV9 CASSVDRGWNGYTF
TRBV7-3 CASSLWTGTSTDTQYF
TRBV20-1 CSANDRLTDTQYF
TRBV27 CASSGRGIKTQYF
TRBV5-1 CASTSRPDYEQYF
TRBV11-2 CASSSPKSWGRDNEQFF